A selection of T cell receptor beta chains follows, all from one sample in a study of T-cell reconstitution after alpha-beta-depleted transplantation in children. TCRdb called the PCR reads again in MiXCR, with one record for every CDR3 protein. The repertoire holds about 360,000 distinct CDR3 sequences, with approximately 12% as singletons. The sample was PBMCs, taken from the stem cell graft. These receptors all come from a human donor who donated a stem cell graft to a child with Fanconi anemia. Both conserved end residues are part of each CDR3. The order of the fields is J gene, CDR3 length, V gene, CDR3 protein.

>TRBJ2-1|15|TRBV7-6
CASSLFASSYNEQFF
>TRBJ2-1|15|TRBV30
CAWSAQGIFLDEQFF
>TRBJ2-2|11|TRBV12-3/TRBV12-4
CASMWGSSLFF
>TRBJ1-1|14|TRBV20-1
CSAGNLDMNTEAFF
>TRBJ2-3|14|TRBV6-5
CASSAGGHTDTQYF
>TRBJ2-2|14|TRBV7-6
CASSLSGEDGELFF
>TRBJ2-1|12|TRBV6-2/TRBV6-3
CASSSPPDPRLF
>TRBJ1-4|13|TRBV6-5
CASSYDGKEKLFF
>TRBJ1-3|14|TRBV18
CASSPGAGSDTIYF
>TRBJ2-3|15|TRBV12-3/TRBV12-4
CASSLVGGLTDTQYF